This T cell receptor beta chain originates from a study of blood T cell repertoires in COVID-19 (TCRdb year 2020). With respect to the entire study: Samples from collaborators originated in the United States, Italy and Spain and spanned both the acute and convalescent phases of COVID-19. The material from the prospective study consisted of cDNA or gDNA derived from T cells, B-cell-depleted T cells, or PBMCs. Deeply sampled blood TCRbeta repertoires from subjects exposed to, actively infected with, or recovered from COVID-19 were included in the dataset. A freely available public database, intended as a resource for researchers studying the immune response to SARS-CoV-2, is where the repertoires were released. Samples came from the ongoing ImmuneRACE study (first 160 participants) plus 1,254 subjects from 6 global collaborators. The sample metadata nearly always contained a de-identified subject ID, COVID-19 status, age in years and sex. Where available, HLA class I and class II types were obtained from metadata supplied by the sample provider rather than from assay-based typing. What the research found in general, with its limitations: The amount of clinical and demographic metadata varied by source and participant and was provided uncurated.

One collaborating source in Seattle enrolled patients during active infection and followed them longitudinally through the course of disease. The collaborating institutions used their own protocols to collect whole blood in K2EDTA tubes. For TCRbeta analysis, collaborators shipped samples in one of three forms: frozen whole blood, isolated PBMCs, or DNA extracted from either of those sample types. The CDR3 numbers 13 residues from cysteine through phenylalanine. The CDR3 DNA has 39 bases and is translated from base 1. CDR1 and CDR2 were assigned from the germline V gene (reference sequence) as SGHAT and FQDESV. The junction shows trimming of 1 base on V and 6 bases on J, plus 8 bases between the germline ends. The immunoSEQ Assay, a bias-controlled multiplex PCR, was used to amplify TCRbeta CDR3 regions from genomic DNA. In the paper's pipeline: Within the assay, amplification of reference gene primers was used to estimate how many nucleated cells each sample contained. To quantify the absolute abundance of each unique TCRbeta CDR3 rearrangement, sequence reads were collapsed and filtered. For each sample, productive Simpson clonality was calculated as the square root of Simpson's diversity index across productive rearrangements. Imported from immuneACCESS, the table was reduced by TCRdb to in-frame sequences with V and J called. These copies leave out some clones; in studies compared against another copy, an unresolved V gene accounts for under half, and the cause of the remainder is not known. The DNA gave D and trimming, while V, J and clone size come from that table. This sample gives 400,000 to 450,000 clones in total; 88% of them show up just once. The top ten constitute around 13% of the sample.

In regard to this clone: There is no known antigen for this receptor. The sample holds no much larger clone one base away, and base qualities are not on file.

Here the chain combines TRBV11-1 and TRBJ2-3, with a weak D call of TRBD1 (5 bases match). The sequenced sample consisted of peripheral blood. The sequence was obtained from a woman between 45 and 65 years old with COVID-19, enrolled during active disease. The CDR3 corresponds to CASSLVGADTQYF. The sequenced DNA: TGTGCCAGCAGCTTAGTTGGGGCCGATACGCAGTATTTT.